This TCR beta chain stems from a study of beta chain features in type 1 diabetes. Across the study: Analysis included 95 million to 140 million sorted cells drawn from all samples.

Around 0.12 L of blood, on average, came from one heparinised draw per donor. Using CD45RO/CCR7/CD25/CD127/CD95/CD27, CD4+ naive, central memory, regulatory and stem cell-like memory cells were sorted. Broader study findings: Type 1 diabetes patients had moderately but significantly shorter TCRB CDR3s in all four CD4+ subsets. Any HLA-type effect on TCRB rearrangement remained unresolved here.

Of the isolated RNA, all was reverse transcribed, and so the sequenced material was expressed TCRB transcripts. The repertoire was sequenced with immunoSEQ multiplex PCR; TCRdb's copy has only in-frame clones and lacks some. The sample carries hundreds of thousands of clones, 11% to 15% recorded once. Trimming stripped 1 base from V and 1 base from J, with 8 bases between. The CDR3 sequence is 15 residues long. Germline V lookup: CDR1 SEHNR, CDR2 FQNEAQ (reference sequence). The sample holds a few counts of this clone. The antigen remains unidentified. V usage is TRBV7-9 and J usage is TRBJ2-1, with D perhaps assigned TRBD1 or TRBD2 (5 bases each). The sequenced material came from naive CD4+ T cells from blood. The clonotype comes from a man between 18 and 29 years old with type 1 diabetes. CDR3: CASSLDGASYNEQFF. Here the CDR3 DNA reads TGTGCCAGCAGCTTAGACGGGGCTTCCTACAATGAGCAGTTCTTC.